This TCR beta chain was sequenced during a study of spatial heterogeneity in lung cancer. Time point here: blood at routine non-recurrence follow-up after resection. Unsorted samples of tumor, nontumor lung or frozen PBMC had their whole RNA sequenced. In TCRdb, the 5' RACE reads were re-called with MiXCR into one record per CDR3 protein. The repertoire consists of about 47,000 distinct CDR3 sequences, with roughly 7.4% occurring once and the leading ten covering about a third. CDR3 length equals 14 residues. Germline V CDR1 and CDR2: MDHEN, SYDVKM. The trim removed 7 bases at V and 5 bases at J, leaving 8 bases unmatched. This clonotype occurred many times.

This chain joins TRBV28 and TRBJ2-5; 9 bases line up with TRBD2. Sequences were derived from PBMCs, sampled at follow-up. The TCR was taken from a female donor with early-stage non-small cell lung cancer. This CDR3 reads CASIEAGGKETQYF. CDR3 coding DNA: TGTGCCAGCATAGAGGCGGGGGGGAAGGAGACCCAGTACTTC.